This TCR beta chain was identified in a study of T-cell reconstitution after alpha-beta-depleted transplantation in children. A TCRbeta library incorporating unique molecular identifiers was prepared. Each CDR3 protein gets one entry after TCRdb re-called the PCR reads with MiXCR. This sample has about 250,000 distinct CDR3 sequences, with about 24% found just once. Study-level results: Roughly two months post-transplant, alpha-beta T cells reportedly originated from several hundred graft clones that had expanded. Some patients showed high day-60 TCRbeta diversity, which derived from surviving recipient T cells and thymic progenitors.

Germline CDR1 MNHEY, CDR2 SVGAGI. Trimming left V 6 bases short and J 10 bases short, with 15 bases between. The CDR3 length is 12 residues. Comments on this clonotype: What it recognizes is unknown.

This sequence was found in a female patient younger than 10 who had a stem cell transplant for congenital amegakaryocytic thrombocytopenia, so the T cells may come from the graft donor. This chain links TRBV6-5 with TRBJ1-2; D possibly corresponds to TRBD1 (5 bases). The sequencing used PBMCs, mostly from graft donor cells, collected 360 days after TCRalphabeta/CD19-depleted stem cell transplant. The CDR3 region is CASSPRQLAYTF. For the CDR3, the DNA is TGTGCCAGCAGCCCCAGACAGCTCGCCTACACCTTC.